This TCR beta chain comes out of a study of T cell repertoires in cytomegalovirus infection. Study background: Matching HLA type, along with CMV infection, was indicated by public TCR beta signatures.

Trimming left V 4 bases short and J 5 bases short, with 11 bases between. CDR1 is MNHEY and CDR2 is SVGAGI in the germline V gene. CDR3 length: 14 residues. TCRdb reanalysed the reads using MiXCR and keeps one entry per CDR3 protein. The sample has around 770,000 distinct CDR3 sequences, roughly 29% seen once. About this clonotype itself: Its specificity is not known.

The receptor's source is a human donor in good health (CMV status not recorded). Some clones in this sample may be carry-over from other donors' samples. Source: cultured CD8+ T cells from PBMCs, taken from culture after CMV antigen stimulation. The chain couples TRBV6-5 to TRBJ1-4; D remains ambiguous. CDR3: CASSWIYGNEKLFF. Here the CDR3 DNA reads TGTGCCAGCAGTTGGATCTACGGGAATGAAAAACTGTTTTTT.